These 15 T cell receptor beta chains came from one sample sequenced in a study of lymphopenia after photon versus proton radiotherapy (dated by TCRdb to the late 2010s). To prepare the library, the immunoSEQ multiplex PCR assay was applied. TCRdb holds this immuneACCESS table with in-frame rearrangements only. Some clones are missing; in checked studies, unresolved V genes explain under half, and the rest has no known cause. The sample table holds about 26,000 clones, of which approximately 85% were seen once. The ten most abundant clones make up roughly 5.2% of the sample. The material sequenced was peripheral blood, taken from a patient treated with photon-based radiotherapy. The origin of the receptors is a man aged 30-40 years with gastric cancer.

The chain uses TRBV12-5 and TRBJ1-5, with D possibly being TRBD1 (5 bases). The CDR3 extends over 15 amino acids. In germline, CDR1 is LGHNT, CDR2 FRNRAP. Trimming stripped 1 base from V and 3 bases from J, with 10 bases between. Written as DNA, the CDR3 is TGTGCTAGTGGTTTGGGTCAGGGCTTCAATCAGCCCCAGCATTTT. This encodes CASGLGQGFNQPQHF.

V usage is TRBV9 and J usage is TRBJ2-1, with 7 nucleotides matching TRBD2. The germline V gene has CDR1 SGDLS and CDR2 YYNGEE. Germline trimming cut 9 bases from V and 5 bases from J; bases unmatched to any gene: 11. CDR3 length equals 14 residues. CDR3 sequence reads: CATSRGGPNNEQFF. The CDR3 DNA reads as TGTGCCACCTCCCGCGGGGGACCTAACAATGAGCAGTTCTTC.

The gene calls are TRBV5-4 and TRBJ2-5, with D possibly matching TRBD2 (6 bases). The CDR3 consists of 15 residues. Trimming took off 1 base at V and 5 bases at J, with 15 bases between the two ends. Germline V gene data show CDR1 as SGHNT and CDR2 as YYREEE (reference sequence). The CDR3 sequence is CASSLTGSDFETQYF. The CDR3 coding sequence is TGTGCCAGCAGCTTGACCGGGAGCGATTTTGAGACCCAGTACTTC.

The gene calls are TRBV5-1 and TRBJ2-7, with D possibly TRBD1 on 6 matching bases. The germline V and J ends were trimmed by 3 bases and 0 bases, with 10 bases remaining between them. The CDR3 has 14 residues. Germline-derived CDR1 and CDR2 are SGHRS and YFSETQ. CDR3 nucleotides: TGCGCCAGCAGCTCGGGACACCCCTCCTACGAGCAGTACTTC. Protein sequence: CASSSGHPSYEQYF. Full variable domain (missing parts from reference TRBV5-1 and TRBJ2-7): KAGVTQTPRYLIKTRGQQVTLSCSPISGHRSVSWYQQTPGQGLQFLFEYFSETQRNKGNFPGRFSGRQFSNSRSEMNVSTLELGDSALYLCASSSGHPSYEQYFGPGTRLTVT.

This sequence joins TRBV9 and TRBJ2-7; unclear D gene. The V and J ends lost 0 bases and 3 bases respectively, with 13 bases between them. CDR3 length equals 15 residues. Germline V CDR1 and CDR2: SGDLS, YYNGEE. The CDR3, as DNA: TGTGCCAGCAGCGTAGAGCCCCTAGGTAGCTACGAGCAGTACTTC. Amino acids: CASSVEPLGSYEQYF.

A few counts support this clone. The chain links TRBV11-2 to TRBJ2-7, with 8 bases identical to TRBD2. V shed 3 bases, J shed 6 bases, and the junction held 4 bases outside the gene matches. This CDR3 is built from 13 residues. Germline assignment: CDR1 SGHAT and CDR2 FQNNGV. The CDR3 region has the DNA TGTGCCAGCAGCTTCTATCGGGAGGGCGAGCAGTACTTC. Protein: CASSFYREGEQYF.

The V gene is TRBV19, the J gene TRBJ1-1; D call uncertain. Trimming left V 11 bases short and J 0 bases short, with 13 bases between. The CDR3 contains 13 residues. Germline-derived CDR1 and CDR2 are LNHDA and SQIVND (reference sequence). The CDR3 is CASCRKMNTEAFF. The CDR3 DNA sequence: TGTGCCTCCTGCCGGAAGATGAACACTGAAGCTTTCTTT.

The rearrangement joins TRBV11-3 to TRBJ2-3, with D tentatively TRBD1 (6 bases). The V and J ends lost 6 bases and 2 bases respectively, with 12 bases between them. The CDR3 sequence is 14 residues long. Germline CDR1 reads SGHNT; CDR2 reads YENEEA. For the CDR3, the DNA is TGTGCCAGCAGAGGGACACCTTACACAGATACGCAGTATTTT. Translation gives CASRGTPYTDTQYF.

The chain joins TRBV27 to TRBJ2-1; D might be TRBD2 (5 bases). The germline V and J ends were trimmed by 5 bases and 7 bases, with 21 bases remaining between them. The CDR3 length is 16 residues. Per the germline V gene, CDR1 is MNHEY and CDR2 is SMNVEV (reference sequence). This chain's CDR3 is CASSEPRGSRGNEQFF. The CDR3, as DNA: TGTGCCAGCAGTGAGCCCCGAGGCAGCCGGGGAAATGAGCAGTTCTTC.

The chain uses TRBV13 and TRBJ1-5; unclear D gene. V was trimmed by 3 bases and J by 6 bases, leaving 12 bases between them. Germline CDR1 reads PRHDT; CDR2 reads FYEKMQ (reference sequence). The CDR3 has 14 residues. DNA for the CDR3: TGTGCCAGCAGCTTGAGCCAGGACGGTCAGCCCCAGCATTTT. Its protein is CASSLSQDGQPQHF.

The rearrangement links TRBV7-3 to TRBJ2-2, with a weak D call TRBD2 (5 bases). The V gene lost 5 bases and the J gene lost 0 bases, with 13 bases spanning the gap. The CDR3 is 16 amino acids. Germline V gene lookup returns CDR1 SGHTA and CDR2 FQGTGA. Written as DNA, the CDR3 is TGTGCCAGCAGCCCACCGGACGGGACGAACACCGGGGAGCTGTTTTTT. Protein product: CASSPPDGTNTGELFF.

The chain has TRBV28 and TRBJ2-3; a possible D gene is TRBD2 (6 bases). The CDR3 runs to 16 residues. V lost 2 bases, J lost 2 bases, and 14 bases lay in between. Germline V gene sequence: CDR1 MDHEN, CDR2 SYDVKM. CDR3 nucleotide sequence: TGTGCCAGCAGTTTACCGGGACTCCGATCCACAGATACGCAGTATTTT. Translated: CASSLPGLRSTDTQYF.

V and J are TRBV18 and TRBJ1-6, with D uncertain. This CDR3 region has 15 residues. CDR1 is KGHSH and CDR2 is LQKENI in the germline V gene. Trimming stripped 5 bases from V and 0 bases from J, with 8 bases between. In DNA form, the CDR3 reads TGTGCCAGCTCAAGCACTAGCTCCTATAATTCACCCCTCCACTTT. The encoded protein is CASSSTSSYNSPLHF.

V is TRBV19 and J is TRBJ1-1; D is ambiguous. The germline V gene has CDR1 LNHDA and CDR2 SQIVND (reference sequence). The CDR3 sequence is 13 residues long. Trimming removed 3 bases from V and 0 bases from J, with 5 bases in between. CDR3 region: CASSMNLNTEAFF. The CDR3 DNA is TGTGCCAGTAGTATGAACTTGAACACTGAAGCTTTCTTT.

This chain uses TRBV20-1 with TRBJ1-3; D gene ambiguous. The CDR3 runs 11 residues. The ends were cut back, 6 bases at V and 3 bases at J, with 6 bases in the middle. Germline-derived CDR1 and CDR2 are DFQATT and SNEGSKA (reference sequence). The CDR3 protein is CSAEGGNTIYF. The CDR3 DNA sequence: TGCAGTGCCGAAGGTGGAAACACCATATATTTT.